This T cell receptor beta chain was profiled in a study of blood T cells in healthy people across ages. Broader study findings: Diversity was higher, and naive CD4+ cells more numerous, in long-lived donors than in aged donors. Researchers said unsorted PBMCs prevented a conclusive naive versus antigen-experienced comparison.

Using a J-beta primer mix together with a sample-barcoded 5' primer, a second PCR was run for roughly 7 to 11 cycles. TCRdb passed the 5' RACE reads through MiXCR, listing each CDR3 protein once. Altogether roughly 900,000 distinct CDR3 sequences are present, under 50% being singletons, with the ten largest covering 13%. A remark on this clonotype: The target antigen is unknown.

Losses at the gene ends were 3 bases for V and 3 bases for J; bases not matched to a gene: 5. The CDR3 consists of 15 residues. Per germline, CDR1 DFQATT and CDR2 SNEGSKA (reference sequence). The rearrangement links TRBV20-1 to TRBJ1-5; the match to TRBD1 covers 10 bases. The clonotype was recovered from a man aged 30-40 years in good health. Material for sequencing was blood. DNA of the CDR3: TGCAGTGCTAGGGCCGGGACAGGGGCCAATCAGCCCCAGCATTTT. This translates into CSARAGTGANQPQHF.